These 26 T cell receptor beta chains were sequenced from one sample in a study of tumor-infiltrating lymphocytes in primary liver carcinoma. Researchers generated TCR beta cDNA from approximately 520 ng of total RNA, relying on a constant-region primer. What produced the TCR beta libraries was three nested multiplex PCR rounds using slightly modified ARM-PCR. For 10 cycles apiece, the opening two PCR rounds ran with TRBV1-TRBV30 forward primers and a C-beta reverse primer. TCRdb processed the multiplex PCR reads anew with MiXCR; each CDR3 protein has one entry. The profile covers roughly 22,000 distinct CDR3 sequences, with around 81% appearing a single time and approximately 34% taken by the ten largest. Taking roughly 18-32 mg of unsorted bulk tissue, the authors co-extracted RNA and DNA. What was sequenced was liver tumor tissue from sampling region 2. The subset: tumor region T2, inferior pole. These receptor sequences come from a woman in her 30s with primary liver carcinoma and hepatitis B virus infection.

The chain links TRBV6-1 to TRBJ1-2; D is ambiguous. V shed 1 base and J shed 1 base, with 19 bases lying between them. The CDR3 runs to 18 residues. Germline V gives CDR1 MNHNS, CDR2 SASEGT. CDR3 residues: CASSEGSLVLRYNYGYTF. For the CDR3, the DNA is TGTGCCAGCAGTGAAGGGTCCCTGGTCCTTAGATATAACTATGGCTACACCTTC.

This clonotype was picked up a small number of times. Since no conserved phenylalanine or tryptophan closes the CDR3, a read error is the likely cause. The CDR3 loop reads CANGLGLETQYV. In DNA form, the CDR3 reads TGTGCCAACGGCTTAGGGTTAGAGACCCAGTACGTC. This chain joins TRBV11-2 and TRBJ2-5; unclear D gene. The CDR3 contains 12 residues. In germline, CDR1 is SGHAT, CDR2 FQNNGV. Trimming left V 10 bases short and J 4 bases short, with 13 bases between.

For this clonotype: The conserved phenylalanine or tryptophan normally closing the CDR3 is absent here, so this likely arose from a read error. This chain joins TRBV24-1 and TRBJ2-1; 7 bases are shared with TRBD1. With 7 bases clipped from V and 10 bases from J, the junction kept 15 bases outside the gene matches. Germline V gene data show CDR1 as KGHDR and CDR2 as SFDVKD. The CDR3 runs 15 residues. The CDR3 sequence is CATSGSGTDRWEQFL. CDR3 sequence (DNA): TGTGCCACCAGCGGTTCCGGGACAGACCGTTGGGAGCAGTTCCTC.

On this clonotype: Germline is not matched at one junction end, which may reflect a read error. This chain joins TRBV9 and TRBJ2-7, with D possibly TRBD2 on 6 matching bases. CDR3 length equals 15 residues. Per the germline V gene, CDR1 is SGDLS and CDR2 is YYNGEE. The CDR3 nucleotides are TGTGCAAGCAGCGTAGAGGTGGGAGGATCCTACGAGCAGTACTTC. It specifies CASSVEVGGSYEQYF.

For this clonotype: Likely a read error: the CDR3 ends without its conserved phenylalanine or tryptophan. This chain uses TRBV12-3 or TRBV12-4 with TRBJ2-3; D may be TRBD1 or TRBD2 (5 bases each). This CDR3 region has 15 residues. V was trimmed by 11 bases and J by 6 bases, leaving 24 bases between them. CDR3 loop: CACTLGGASRDTQYL. CDR3 nucleotides: TGTGCCTGCACCCTTGGGGGTGCTAGCAGGGATACGCAGTATCTT.

At least ten counts were recorded for this clonotype. A single base separates this from a much larger clone, so it may be a read error. V and J are TRBV25-1 and TRBJ2-7; D gene ambiguous. This CDR3 contains 10 residues. Germline CDR1 and CDR2: MGHDK and SYGVNS. CDR3 in DNA: TGTGCCAACAGTTTCTACGAGCAGTACTTC. It codes for CANSFYEQYF.

In this sample, this clonotype turned up a few times. The chain links TRBV6-2 or TRBV6-3 to TRBJ2-1, with a possible D match to TRBD1 (5 bases). Germline V gene data show CDR1 as MNHEY and CDR2 as SVGEGT. This CDR3 has 11 amino acids. V was pared by 5 bases and J by 12 bases, with 11 bases between. CDR3: CASSDSDGQFF. In nucleotides, the CDR3 is TGTGCCAGCAGTGACAGCGATGGGCAGTTCTTC.

About this clonotype itself: Its ends do not fully match the called genes, so a read error is possible. The genes are TRBV4-3 and TRBJ2-7; no reliable D call. This CDR3 spans 14 amino acids. The germline CDR1 and CDR2 sequences are LGHNA and YSLEER. The CDR3 DNA follows: TGCGCCAGCAGCCAGACTGCCCTTTCCAACGGGCAGCACTTC. Protein sequence: CASSQTALSNGQHF.

Turning to this clonotype: This CDR3 fails to terminate in the conserved phenylalanine or tryptophan, so it likely reflects a read error. The chain is built from TRBV11-2 and TRBJ1-1; 12 bases agree with TRBD1. Germline CDR1 is SGHAT and CDR2 is FQNNGV. The CDR3 length is 20 residues. The CDR3 sequence: CASSARDRGRKRCSNTEAFL. DNA for the CDR3: TGTGCCAGCAGCGCTCGGGACAGGGGGCGCAAGAGGTGTAGTAACACTGAGGCTTTCCTT.

About this clonotype itself: At one end the junction does not follow the germline gene, possibly because of a read error. The chain uses TRBV4-1 and TRBJ2-3; 8 nucleotides match TRBD2. The CDR3 is 18 residues long. Germline loops: CDR1 MGHRA, CDR2 YSYEKL. The CDR3 protein is CASGQDHITSGRVDTQYF. CDR3 nucleotide sequence: TGTGCCAGCGGCCAAGACCATATTACTAGCGGAAGGGTGGATACGCAGTATTTT.

Only a few counts were recorded for this clonotype. One junction end does not reproduce the germline sequence, and a read error may be involved. The chain carries TRBV11-2 and TRBJ1-2, with D perhaps TRBD1 (5 bases). The CDR3 length is 15 residues. Germline CDR1 reads SGHAT; CDR2 reads FQNNGV. The CDR3 bases are TGTGCCAGCAGCTTAGATGGTATGGCAGGGAGGGGCTACATCTTC. Translating it yields CASSLDGMAGRGYIF.

A remark on this clonotype: Since the CDR3 does not end with the conserved phenylalanine or tryptophan, this likely comes from a read error. V gene TRBV4-2 combines with J gene TRBJ1-1, with a tentative D call TRBD1 (5 bases). The CDR3 covers 16 residues. Per the germline V gene, CDR1 is LGHNA and CDR2 is YNFKEQ. The CDR3 nucleotides are TGTGCCAGCAACCCCGTCGAGGGGAGAGGGAACACTGAGGCTTTCCTT. It encodes CASNPVEGRGNTEAFL.

About this clonotype: The final CDR3 position lacks the conserved phenylalanine or tryptophan, pointing to a likely read error. This chain uses TRBV11-2 with TRBJ1-4; no reliable D call. The CDR3 consists of 12 residues. With 5 bases removed from V and 12 bases from J, the gap between germline ends came to 13 bases. CDR1 and CDR2 (germline): SGHAT, FQNNGV. The CDR3 DNA sequence: TGTGCCAGCAGCCCCTGGGGAGGAGAACTGTTTTTG. Translation gives CASSPWGGELFL.

This clonotype came up many times. The chain carries TRBV29-1 and TRBJ2-1, with 11 nucleotides matching TRBD2. The CDR3 loop spans 16 amino acids. Germline V gives CDR1 SQVTM, CDR2 ANQGSEA. Trimming cost V 2 bases and J 2 bases; bases outside gene matches: 5. CDR3 in amino acids: CSVEPLTSGTYNEQFF. The CDR3 DNA is TGCAGCGTTGAACCCCTGACTAGCGGGACCTACAATGAGCAGTTCTTC.

About this clonotype: A junction boundary mismatches the germline segment, possibly from a read error. This rearrangement joins TRBV7-9 to TRBJ2-7; D call uncertain. Germline V gives CDR1 SEHNR, CDR2 FQNEAQ (reference sequence). The CDR3 loop spans 13 amino acids. The chain's CDR3 is CTSLDGLTYEQYF. CDR3 bases: TGTACCAGCCTGGACGGATTAACCTACGAGCAGTACTTC.

This clonotype has more than one count but fewer than ten. A much larger clone sits a single nucleotide away, making a read error possible. Because it lacks the conserved phenylalanine or tryptophan at the end, this CDR3 is likely a read error. The chain uses TRBV7-2 and TRBJ1-5, with D maybe TRBD1 (5 bases). CDR3 size: 13 residues. Per the germline V gene, CDR1 is SGHTA and CDR2 is FQGNSA. Trimming left V 4 bases short and J 5 bases short, with 9 bases between. CDR3 DNA sequence: TGTGCCAGCAGCTATTCAGGGTATCAGCCCCAGCATCTT. This translates into CASSYSGYQPQHL.

Concerning this clonotype itself: One end of the junction is discordant with germline, which a read error may explain. This chain connects TRBV11-1 to TRBJ2-7; D call uncertain. The CDR3 length is 14 residues. Germline-derived CDR1 and CDR2 are SGHAT and FQDESV (reference sequence). The CDR3 bases are TGTGCCAGCAGCTTAGCGACGGCTTCCTACGACCAGTGCTTC. Amino acids: CASSLATASYDQCF.

Remarks on this clonotype: One end of the junction varies from germline; a read error may be responsible. The chain links TRBV10-3 to TRBJ1-3, with D hard to call. Germline-derived CDR1 and CDR2 are ENHRY and SYGVKD. The CDR3 totals 14 residues. CDR3 sequence (DNA): TGTACCATCAGTGAGTCAATTTCTGGAGACACCATATATTTT. It specifies CTISESISGDTIYF.

With respect to this clonotype: At one of its ends the junction is not consistent with the germline gene, which may arise from a read error. The chain carries TRBV11-2 and TRBJ2-2; the match to TRBD2 covers 7 bases. From germline, CDR1 is SGHAT and CDR2 FQNNGV. The length of the CDR3 is 18 residues. The CDR3 reads CASSPPRAGSPNTGALFF. The CDR3 DNA reads TGTGCCAGCAGCCCACCCCGAGCGGGAAGCCCGAACACCGGGGCGCTGTTTTTT.

Regarding this clonotype: Mismatch with germline at one junction end may stem from a read error. The V and J genes are TRBV10-2 and TRBJ2-1; a weak D match, TRBD2 (6 bases). This CDR3 comprises 16 residues. CDR1 is WSHSY and CDR2 is SAAADI in the germline V gene. Here the CDR3 reads CVSSLPAGVTYNEQFF. CDR3 in DNA: TGCGTCAGCAGCCTCCCAGCGGGCGTCACCTACAATGAACAGTTCTTC.

Notes on this clonotype: Lacking the conserved final phenylalanine or tryptophan, this CDR3 likely reflects a read error. J is TRBJ1-6 and V is TRBV5-5; D gene unclear. The V end was cut by 0 bases, the J end by 16 bases, with 17 bases between. Per the germline V gene, CDR1 is SGHKS and CDR2 is YYEKEE (reference sequence). The CDR3 has 14 amino acids. This CDR3 reads CASSLDVSNSLLHS. In nucleotides, the CDR3 is TGTGCCAGCAGCTTGGACGTCAGTAATTCACTACTCCACTCT.

On this clonotype: In this CDR3 the conserved last residue, phenylalanine or tryptophan, is missing, so a read error is likely. The V and J genes are TRBV4-2 and TRBJ2-7, with 10 bases lining up with TRBD1. J was trimmed by 6 bases and V by 3 bases; bases with no gene match: 17. The CDR3 is 18 residues long. Germline CDR1 LGHNA, CDR2 YNFKEQ. The CDR3 DNA is TGTGCCAGCAGCCAGAAACACCTAGGACAGGGGGGACTGCGCGAGCAGTACCTC. This translates into CASSQKHLGQGGLREQYL.

In regard to this clonotype: The CDR3 carries no conserved terminal phenylalanine or tryptophan, so it likely arises from a read error. This sequence joins TRBV11-2 and TRBJ2-3, with D maybe TRBD2 (6 bases). From germline, CDR1 is SGHAT and CDR2 FQNNGV. The CDR3 length is 14 residues. The CDR3 loop is CASSLGLPTGTQYL. The CDR3 region has the DNA TGTGCCAGCAGCCTGGGACTGCCCACAGGTACGCAGTATCTT.

With respect to this clonotype: Germline and junction disagree at one end, which may indicate a read error. This chain connects TRBV29-1 to TRBJ1-1, with D unresolved. This CDR3 contains 13 residues. Germline-derived CDR1 and CDR2 are SQVTM and ANQGSEA. The CDR3 region is CSVLSGRTTETFF. The CDR3 region has the DNA TGCAGTGTTCTCAGCGGGAGAACCACTGAAACTTTCTTC.

As for this clonotype: An end of the junction differs from the germline gene, which may be a read error. This chain links TRBV14 with TRBJ2-7, with D possibly matching TRBD2 (5 bases). The CDR3 has 14 amino acids. The V gene's germline CDR1 is SGHDN and CDR2 FVKESK. CDR3 bases: TGTGCCTGCAGCACGCGGGCCCTTATCTACGAGCAGTACTTC. Amino acid sequence: CACSTRALIYEQYF.

The chain couples TRBV4-2 to TRBJ1-1; perhaps TRBD1 as D (6 bases). There are 15 residues in the CDR3. The ends were cut back, 4 bases at V and 1 base at J, with 13 bases in the middle. The germline gives CDR1 LGHNA, CDR2 YNFKEQ. For the CDR3, the DNA is TGTGCCAGCAGCCCCCAGGGGAGAGGGAACACTGAAGCTTTCTTT. Its protein is CASSPQGRGNTEAFF.